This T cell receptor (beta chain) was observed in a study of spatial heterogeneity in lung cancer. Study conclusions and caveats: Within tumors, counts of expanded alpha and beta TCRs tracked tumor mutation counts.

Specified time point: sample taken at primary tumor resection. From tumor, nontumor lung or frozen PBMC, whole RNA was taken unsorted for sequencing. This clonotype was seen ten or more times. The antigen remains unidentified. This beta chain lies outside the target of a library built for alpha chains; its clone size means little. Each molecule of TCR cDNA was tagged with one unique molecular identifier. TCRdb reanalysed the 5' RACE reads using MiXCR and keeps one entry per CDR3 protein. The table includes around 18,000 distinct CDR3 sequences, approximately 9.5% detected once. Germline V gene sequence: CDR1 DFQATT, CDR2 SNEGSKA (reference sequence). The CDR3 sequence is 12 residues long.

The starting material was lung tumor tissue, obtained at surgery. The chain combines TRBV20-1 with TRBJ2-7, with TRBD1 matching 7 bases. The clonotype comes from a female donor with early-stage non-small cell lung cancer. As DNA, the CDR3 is TGCTGCACGGGGACAGTAGCTAACGAGCAGTACTTC. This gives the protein CCTGTVANEQYF.